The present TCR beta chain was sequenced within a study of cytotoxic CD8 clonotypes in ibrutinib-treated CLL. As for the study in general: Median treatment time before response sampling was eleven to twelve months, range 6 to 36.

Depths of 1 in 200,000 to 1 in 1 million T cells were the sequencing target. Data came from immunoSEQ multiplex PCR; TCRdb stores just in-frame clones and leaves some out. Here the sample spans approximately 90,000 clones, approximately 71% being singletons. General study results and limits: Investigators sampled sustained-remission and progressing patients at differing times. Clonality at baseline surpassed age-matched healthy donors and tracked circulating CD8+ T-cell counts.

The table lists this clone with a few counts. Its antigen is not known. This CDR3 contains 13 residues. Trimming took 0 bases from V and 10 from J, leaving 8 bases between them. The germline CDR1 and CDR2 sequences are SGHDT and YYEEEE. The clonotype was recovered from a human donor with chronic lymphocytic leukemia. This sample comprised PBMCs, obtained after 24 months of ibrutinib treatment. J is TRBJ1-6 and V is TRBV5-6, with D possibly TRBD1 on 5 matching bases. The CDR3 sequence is CASSLVGGSPLHF. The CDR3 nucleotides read TGTGCCAGCAGCTTGGTTGGGGGATCACCCCTCCACTTT.